This T cell receptor beta chain was observed in a study of OX40 agonist ivuxolimab in advanced cancers. General notes on the study: Ivuxolimab was a fully human IgG2 agonistic monoclonal antibody targeting the costimulatory receptor OX40 (CD134). Intravenous ivuxolimab was administered to patients every 2 weeks at six dose levels: 0.01, 0.1, 0.3, 1.5, 3 and 10 mg/kg. Of the approximately 50 dose-escalation patients, hepatocellular carcinoma was present in roughly 19, melanoma in about 15, renal cell carcinoma in 9 and head and neck cancer in 9. A male proportion of roughly 80% and a mean age of 60 years, ranging from 23 to 79, were recorded for the dose-escalation cohort. Patients were allowed to have had prior anti-PD-1, anti-PD-L1 or anti-CTLA-4 therapy, and around 37% of the dose-escalation patients had previously received checkpoint inhibitors. Partial responses were achieved by three dose-escalation patients, of whom one had hepatocellular carcinoma and two had cutaneous melanoma. The purpose of peripheral TCRbeta sequencing was to test whether ivuxolimab changed TCR sequence diversity and led to clonal T-cell expansion. The paper describes the monotherapy dose-escalation part (N ≈ 51 patients) of the phase I trial of ivuxolimab.

In the case of this clone: Its target antigen remains unknown. One base away there is no much larger clone; base qualities are not given.

For sequencing of the TCRbeta CDR3 region, genomic DNA was extracted from the sorted cells. The immunoSEQ Assay was used to sequence the TCRbeta CDR3 regions. TCRdb mirrors the immuneACCESS table, restricted to in-frame sequences. Some clones are absent from its copies; in checked studies, under half trace to an unresolved V gene, and the reason for the others is unknown. The sample profile shows approximately 3,400 clones; approximately 84% of them were found once. The leading ten clones occupy approximately 30% of the sample. Patients with a history of autoimmune disease or receiving systemic immunosuppression were excluded from the trial. Peripheral blood for TCR sequencing was drawn from every dose cohort at baseline, at cycle 4 day 1 and at cycle 7 day 1. Samples came from an open-label, multicenter, first-in-human phase I dose-escalation trial of ivuxolimab. The trial enrolled adults with locally advanced or metastatic head and neck squamous cell, hepatocellular, melanoma or renal cell carcinoma. CD4+ and CD8+ T cells were sorted separately from peripheral blood before TCR sequencing.

CDR1 is given as SGHNT and CDR2 as YYREEE, both from the germline V gene (reference sequence). The CDR3 goes from the cysteine to the phenylalanine over 13 residues. Left in the record is the CDR3 DNA by itself, 39 bases read in frame from the first base. Trimming takes 4 bases off V and 7 bases off J; junction bases not matched to a gene: 6. The study at large found these results: After ivuxolimab, expanded clones were on average more numerous among CD8+ T cells than among CD4+ T cells. Low levels of normalized T-cell clonal expansion were also seen in some patients who did not respond. In the 0.1-3.0 mg/kg groups, partial responders were among the patients with the lowest normalized peripheral clonal expansion, particularly in CD8+ T cells. Clonal expansion of both CD4+ and CD8+ blood T cells was observed from baseline to week 6 at doses 0.1 to 3.0 mg/kg. The antigen specificity of the clonally expanded peripheral T cells was not determined.

The sample here was CD4+ or CD8+ T cells sorted from blood, taken in a trial of the OX40 agonist ivuxolimab. The V and J genes are TRBV5-4 and TRBJ1-1, with TRBD1 identical over 8 junction bases. The sequence came from an adult with an advanced solid tumor such as melanoma, head and neck, liver or kidney cancer. The CDR3 here reads CASSHRTGSEAFF. The sequence in DNA is TGTGCCAGCAGCCACCGGACAGGGAGTGAAGCTTTCTTT. With all but the CDR3 taken from the reference TRBV5-4 and TRBJ1-1 genes, the full variable domain is: ETGVTQSPTHLIKTRGQQVTLRCSSQSGHNTVSWYQQALGQGPQFIFQYYREEENGRGNFPPRFSGLQFPNYSSELNVNALELDDSALYLCASSHRTGSEAFFGQGTRLTVV.